The 29 T cell receptor beta chains listed next were all sequenced from one sample in a study of T cells in Graves' hyperthyroidism and ophthalmopathy. Amplified TCR beta CDR3 regions derived from RNA transcripts. HTBI primers drove first-round RT-PCR of the TCR CDR3. One entry per CDR3 protein results from TCRdb running MiXCR on the multiplex PCR reads. The table lists a few hundred thousand distinct CDR3 sequences, less than 20% of them singletons. The material sequenced was blood. The receptors were gathered from a man aged 18 to 30 with Graves' ophthalmopathy.

This clonotype appeared many times. V usage is TRBV3-1 and J usage is TRBJ1-1; no clear D. The CDR3 sequence is 16 residues long. The germline CDR1 and CDR2 sequences are LGHDT and YNNKEL (reference sequence). V dropped 0 bases and J dropped 0 bases, with 11 bases sitting between them. The CDR3 DNA reads as TGTGCCAGCAGCCAAGACAGGAGATACATGAACACTGAAGCTTTCTTT. The encoded protein is CASSQDRRYMNTEAFF.

There are many counts of this clonotype. The rearrangement joins TRBV11-2 to TRBJ1-1, with D uncertain. Looked up from germline, CDR1 is SGHAT and CDR2 is FQNNGV. This CDR3 contains 14 residues. Trimming pared 1 base from V and 5 bases from J, leaving 11 bases between. Written as DNA, the CDR3 is TGTGCCAGCAGCTTAGTAGGTGGGAATACTGAAGCTTTCTTT. Translated, it gives CASSLVGGNTEAFF.

As to this clonotype: Since a much larger clone is just one base distant, this may be a read error. The genes are TRBV7-3 and TRBJ2-1; 10 nucleotides match TRBD2. The CDR3 has 17 amino acids. CDR1 SGHTA and CDR2 FQGTGA come from the germline V gene. Here the CDR3 DNA reads TGTGCCAGCAGCTTAACTTCCACTAGCGGGGCCTACGATGAGCAGTTCTTC. This codes for CASSLTSTSGAYDEQFF.

This clonotype occurred a few times. The chain has TRBV9 and TRBJ2-7; D possibly uses TRBD1 or TRBD2 (5 bases each). The germline V gene has CDR1 SGDLS and CDR2 YYNGEE. Trimming pared 0 bases from V and 5 bases from J, leaving 12 bases between. The length of the CDR3 is 14 residues. The CDR3 region is CASSVGPGSNEQYF. Here the CDR3 DNA reads TGTGCCAGCAGCGTAGGACCAGGGAGCAACGAGCAGTACTTC.

The CDR3 is CASRAGTGSETQYF. CDR3 DNA sequence: TGTGCCAGCAGGGCCGGGACAGGATCTGAGACCCAGTACTTC. This sequence joins TRBV2 and TRBJ2-5, with 8 nucleotides matching TRBD1. Germline V lookup: CDR1 SNHLY, CDR2 FYNNEI. This CDR3 contains 14 residues. V was pared by 6 bases and J by 5 bases, with 8 bases of the junction left unmatched.

The rearrangement joins TRBV20-1 to TRBJ1-1, with D possibly matching TRBD1 (5 bases). Deletions cut 2 bases from V and 1 base from J, with 8 bases between. Germline CDR1 and CDR2: DFQATT and SNEGSKA (reference sequence). This CDR3 is built from 13 residues. This CDR3 is CSARTDTNTEAFF. The CDR3 DNA reads TGCAGTGCTAGAACGGACACGAACACTGAAGCTTTCTTT.

This clonotype showed up many times. The chain employs TRBV7-3 and TRBJ2-1; TRBD2 matches 11 bases. Unmatched junction bases numbered 12, after V lost 2 bases and J lost 6 bases. Germline loops: CDR1 SGHTA, CDR2 FQGTGA. The CDR3 extends over 18 amino acids. This chain's CDR3 is CASSLWAAGTSGLNEQFF. DNA of the CDR3: TGTGCCAGCAGCTTATGGGCCGCCGGGACTAGCGGTCTCAATGAGCAGTTCTTC.

CDR3 DNA: TGTGCCAGTAGTACTCCGACGATGGGCAATCAGCCCCAGCATTTT. This translates into CASSTPTMGNQPQHF. The rearrangement joins TRBV19 to TRBJ1-5, with unresolved D. Looked up from germline, CDR1 is LNHDA and CDR2 is SQIVND (reference sequence). Trimming took 4 bases from V and 2 from J, leaving 12 bases between them. CDR3 length: 15 residues.

The chain uses TRBV7-9 and TRBJ2-1; 7 bases map to TRBD2. Germline CDR1 reads SEHNR; CDR2 reads FQNEAQ (reference sequence). The CDR3 covers 15 residues. The V gene end was trimmed by 1 base and the J gene end by 6 bases; junction bases not matched to a gene: 6. The CDR3 DNA follows: TGTGCCAGCAGCTTAGTTGCAGCGGGGCGCAATGAGCAGTTCTTC. Translating it yields CASSLVAAGRNEQFF. The complete variable domain, with remaining parts taken from reference TRBV7-9 and TRBJ2-1, reads DTGVSQNPRHKITKRGQNVTFRCDPISEHNRLYWYRQTLGQGPEFLTYFQNEAQLEKSRLLSDRFSAERPKGSFSTLEIQRTEQGDSAMYLCASSLVAAGRNEQFFGPGTRLTVL.

This clonotype was counted many times. The chain employs TRBV10-3 and TRBJ2-3; D is perhaps TRBD1 (5 bases). The CDR3 extends over 14 amino acids. Germline loops: CDR1 ENHRY, CDR2 SYGVKD. Trimming stripped 4 bases from V and 2 bases from J, with 10 bases between. This chain's CDR3 is CAISGGANTDTQYF. The CDR3 DNA follows: TGTGCCATCAGTGGGGGCGCCAACACAGATACGCAGTATTTT.

Ten or more counts support this clonotype. The chain joins TRBV27 to TRBJ2-1; D assignment may be TRBD1 or TRBD2 (5 bases each). The CDR3 has 17 amino acids. Germline V gene sequence: CDR1 MNHEY, CDR2 SMNVEV (reference sequence). Deletions cut 5 bases from V and 0 bases from J, with 17 bases between. The CDR3 nucleotides read TGTGCCAGCAGTCCCCTTACCCTGGGGACCTCCTACAATGAGCAGTTCTTC. The encoded protein is CASSPLTLGTSYNEQFF.

This clonotype showed up many times. This chain connects TRBV18 to TRBJ1-2; D unresolved. V lost 8 bases and J 3 bases, leaving 10 bases between the germline ends. Germline V gene sequence: CDR1 KGHSH, CDR2 LQKENI. CDR3 length: 12 residues. The CDR3 sequence is CASRSSDYGYTF. The CDR3 bases are TGTGCCAGCCGAAGCTCGGACTATGGCTACACCTTC.

In its sample, this clonotype was seen many times. The CDR3 loop is CASSFATGQETQYF. The CDR3 DNA reads TGTGCCAGCAGCTTCGCGACAGGGCAGGAGACCCAGTACTTC. V gene TRBV9 combines with J gene TRBJ2-5, with 7 bases lining up with TRBD1. The CDR3 sequence is 14 residues long. Germline CDR1 is SGDLS and CDR2 is YYNGEE. The V segment lost 4 bases and the J segment 5 bases; nucleotides outside the gene matches: 8.

This clonotype came up many times. The CDR3 coding sequence is TGTGCCAGCAGCCCCGCGGGCGAAAGCGGGCACAATGAGCAGTTCTTC. Residues: CASSPAGESGHNEQFF. V gene TRBV7-3 combines with J gene TRBJ2-1, with a weak D call TRBD2 (6 bases). The V gene's germline CDR1 is SGHTA and CDR2 FQGTGA. CDR3 size: 16 residues. V shed 5 bases and J shed 5 bases, with 19 bases lying between them.

Concerning this clonotype: Possible read error: a much larger clone is one base away. The chain links TRBV27 to TRBJ1-1; D unclear. V was cut by 10 bases and J by 5 bases, with 14 bases left in between. This CDR3 has 12 amino acids. Germline V lookup: CDR1 MNHEY, CDR2 SMNVEV (reference sequence). The CDR3 region is CATETLVTEAFF. The CDR3 region has the DNA TGTGCCACGGAAACCCTGGTGACTGAAGCTTTCTTT.

CDR3 nucleotide sequence: TGTGCCAGCAGTTTACCCGGGCCTGAAGCTTTCTTT. Protein: CASSLPGPEAFF. The V and J genes are TRBV12-3 or TRBV12-4 and TRBJ1-1, with D unclear. This CDR3 comprises 12 residues. V lost 2 bases and J lost 6, with 7 bases in between.

Ten or more counts support this clonotype. The V and J genes are TRBV6-6 and TRBJ2-7; no reliable D call. CDR1 and CDR2 (germline): MNHNY, SVGAGI (reference sequence). Trimming removed 2 bases from V and 3 bases from J, with 8 bases in between. The CDR3 loop spans 13 amino acids. CDR3 sequence reads: CASSYRQGYEQYF. DNA for the CDR3: TGTGCCAGCAGTTACAGGCAAGGCTACGAGCAGTACTTC.

The V call is TRBV6-1, the J call TRBJ1-2; no clear D gene. The germline gives CDR1 MNHNS, CDR2 SASEGT. V dropped 10 bases and J dropped 8 bases, with 23 bases sitting between them. The CDR3 is made up of 14 amino acids. The CDR3 nucleotides are TGTGCCACCGTTCCTTCCATCGGACGGAGGGGCTACACCTTC. It is translated as CATVPSIGRRGYTF.

The sample holds many counts of this clonotype. V and J are TRBV11-2 and TRBJ1-2; TRBD1 might be the D (5 bases). V was pared by 5 bases and J by 0 bases, with 13 bases between. CDR3 length: 15 residues. CDR1 and CDR2 (germline): SGHAT, FQNNGV. CDR3 sequence (DNA): TGTGCCAGCAGCCTCGGGGACGGAGCTAACTATGGCTACACCTTC. Protein sequence: CASSLGDGANYGYTF.

This clonotype was seen more than once but under ten times. This chain connects TRBV4-1 to TRBJ1-3; TRBD1 might be the D (5 bases). Between the trimmed V and J ends, which lost 4 bases and 3 bases, there was a span of 16 bases. From germline, CDR1 is MGHRA and CDR2 YSYEKL. The CDR3 covers 16 residues. The CDR3 sequence: CASSLPHPRGGNTIYF. The CDR3 bases are TGCGCCAGCAGCCTACCACATCCTAGGGGTGGAAACACCATATATTTT.

Of note for this clonotype: The junction departs from germline at one end; a sequencing error may be responsible. The genes are TRBV5-1 and TRBJ2-7, with D uncertain. CDR3 size: 14 residues. Per the germline V gene, CDR1 is SGHRS and CDR2 is YFSETQ. This CDR3 reads CASSLVRVSYEQYF. As DNA, the CDR3 is TGTGCCAGCAGCTTGGTAAGGGTATCCTACGAGCAGTACTTC.

This chain links TRBV24-1 with TRBJ2-7; D uncertain. The CDR3 covers 15 residues. Deletions cut 5 bases from V and 2 bases from J, with 15 bases between. Germline V gene data show CDR1 as KGHDR and CDR2 as SFDVKD. The CDR3 here is CATSASGDATYEQYF. In DNA, the CDR3 is TGTGCCACCAGTGCGAGTGGGGATGCAACCTACGAGCAGTACTTC.

This clonotype was recorded at least ten times. This chain uses TRBV2 with TRBJ1-1; a weak D match, TRBD1 (5 bases). The germline V gene encodes CDR1 SNHLY and CDR2 FYNNEI. The length of the CDR3 is 13 residues. Trimming cost V 7 bases and J 5 bases, with 14 bases left between them. CDR3: CASKRGVGTEAFF. As DNA, the CDR3 is TGTGCCAGCAAGAGGGGTGTAGGAACTGAAGCTTTCTTT.

This clonotype was recorded many times. This rearrangement joins TRBV7-3 to TRBJ1-2; D gene ambiguous. The ends were cut back, 5 bases at V and 9 bases at J, with 19 bases in the middle. Germline V CDR1 and CDR2: SGHTA, FQGTGA. This CDR3 spans 14 amino acids. CDR3 loop: CASSPTHSDNRYTF. The CDR3 DNA is TGTGCCAGCAGCCCGACCCACAGCGACAACCGCTACACCTTC.

This clonotype was observed at least ten times. V usage is TRBV12-3 or TRBV12-4 and J usage is TRBJ1-2; D gene unclear. Between the trimmed V and J ends, which lost 5 bases and 6 bases, there was a span of 13 bases. This CDR3 contains 13 residues. DNA of the CDR3: TGTGCCAGCAGTGAGGCAGACTGGGATGGCTACACCTTC. Its protein product is CASSEADWDGYTF.

The chain is built from TRBV4-1 and TRBJ1-2, with unresolved D. CDR1 and CDR2 from the germline V gene are MGHRA and YSYEKL. The V end was cut by 0 bases, the J end by 1 base, with 12 bases between. The CDR3 is 16 residues long. For the CDR3, the DNA is TGCGCCAGCAGCCAAGAAACACAGATTCTTAACTATGGCTACACCTTC. It yields the protein CASSQETQILNYGYTF.

The chain employs TRBV6-1 and TRBJ2-3, with 8 bases identical to TRBD2. In germline, CDR1 is MNHNS, CDR2 SASEGT. The CDR3 extends over 17 amino acids. V shed 3 bases and J 2 bases; nucleotides not matched to a gene: 10. DNA for the CDR3: TGTGCCAGCAGTGATATCCTCCAGCGGGGGCTCACAGATACGCAGTATTTT. Residues: CASSDILQRGLTDTQYF.

This clonotype occurred a few times. This rearrangement joins TRBV24-1 to TRBJ2-5, with D perhaps matching TRBD1 (6 bases). The germline CDR1 and CDR2 sequences are KGHDR and SFDVKD. This CDR3 contains 17 residues. The ends were cut back, 4 bases at V and 4 bases at J, with 21 bases in the middle. The DNA for the CDR3 is TGTGCCACCAGTGAGCGCCTACCCCGGGACAATGGAGAGACCCAGTACTTC. It codes for CATSERLPRDNGETQYF.

This clonotype was seen many times. The J gene is TRBJ1-5, the V gene TRBV18, with D tentatively TRBD1 (5 bases). With 3 bases removed from V and 7 bases from J, the gap between germline ends came to 10 bases. The CDR3 consists of 13 residues. The germline gives CDR1 KGHSH, CDR2 LQKENI. This CDR3 is CASSPLREQPQHF. Written as DNA, the CDR3 is TGTGCCAGCTCACCCCTCAGGGAACAGCCCCAGCATTTT.